One sample yielded the 27 T cell receptor beta chains listed below, sequenced in a study of shared clonotypes between healthy human individuals. The data were produced by immunoSEQ multiplex PCR, yet TCRdb's version contains in-frame clones alone and is incomplete. The sample has a few hundred thousand clones, about 65% seen once. Sequenced: memory CD4+ T cells sorted from blood. The subset is: CD45RA-negative fraction. The receptors originated from a man aged 30-40 years in good health.

This chain uses TRBV11-2 with TRBJ2-5, with D possibly being TRBD1 (5 bases). Germline V CDR1 and CDR2: SGHAT, FQNNGV. Trimming removed 4 bases at V and 5 bases at J, with 11 bases between. The CDR3 is 13 residues long. DNA of the CDR3: TGTGCCAGCAGCTCCCAGGGTTCGGAGACCCAGTACTTC. This codes for CASSSQGSETQYF.

This clone was seen only once. The chain has TRBV2 and TRBJ2-5; TRBD1 aligns across 8 bases. Germline loops: CDR1 SNHLY, CDR2 FYNNEI. The V and J ends lost 3 bases and 6 bases, in that order; junction bases with no gene match: 9. This CDR3 spans 15 amino acids. The CDR3 region is CASSEETGALKTQYF. CDR3 nucleotides: TGTGCCAGCAGTGAGGAGACAGGGGCCTTAAAGACCCAGTACTTC.

This clone occurred a few times. The chain recombines TRBV7-9 with TRBJ2-1; 16 nucleotides line up with TRBD2. V lost 5 bases and J lost 5; bases outside the gene matches: 6. The V gene's germline CDR1 is SEHNR and CDR2 FQNEAQ (reference sequence). This CDR3 contains 17 residues. CDR3 protein: CASSVYGTSGRDNEQFF. CDR3 in DNA: TGTGCCAGCAGCGTATACGGGACTAGCGGGAGGGACAATGAGCAGTTCTTC.

This clone was counted between two and nine times. V usage is TRBV4-1 and J usage is TRBJ2-5, with D perhaps matching TRBD2 (6 bases). This CDR3 has 14 amino acids. V was shortened by 0 bases and J by 4 bases, with 9 bases between the two germline ends. Germline V gives CDR1 MGHRA, CDR2 YSYEKL. CDR3 in amino acids: CASSQDGRLETQYF. The CDR3 region has the DNA TGCGCCAGCAGCCAAGATGGGAGGTTAGAGACCCAGTACTTC.

The V and J genes are TRBV30 and TRBJ2-1; D gene ambiguous. V was cut by 4 bases and J by 3 bases, with 16 bases left in between. Per germline, CDR1 GTSNPN and CDR2 SVGIG (reference sequence). This CDR3 comprises 15 residues. The CDR3 loop is CAWILRRSLYNEQFF. CDR3 DNA: TGTGCCTGGATCCTGCGGCGGTCCCTCTACAATGAGCAGTTCTTC.

The chain has TRBV29-1 and TRBJ2-3; 7 bases map to TRBD1. Germline V gene lookup returns CDR1 SQVTM and CDR2 ANQGSEA. Unmatched junction bases numbered 5, after V lost 1 base and J lost 1 base. This CDR3 region has 15 residues. The CDR3 reads CSVEAGTVRTDTQYF. Here the CDR3 DNA reads TGCAGCGTTGAAGCCGGGACAGTACGCACAGATACGCAGTATTTT.

V is TRBV28 and J is TRBJ1-4; TRBD1 agrees at 8 bases. The CDR3 is made up of 13 amino acids. Trimming took 5 bases from V and 10 from J; bases not matched to a gene: 6. Per the germline V gene, CDR1 is MDHEN and CDR2 is SYDVKM. The CDR3 protein is CASSVQGGGKLFF. CDR3 bases: TGTGCCAGCAGTGTACAGGGGGGGGGAAAACTGTTTTTT.

The V and J genes are TRBV19 and TRBJ2-5; 9 positions match TRBD1. This CDR3 spans 15 amino acids. V trimming: 3 bases; J trimming: 6 bases; junction bases outside the gene matches: 8. In germline, CDR1 is LNHDA, CDR2 SQIVND (reference sequence). CDR3 DNA sequence: TGTGCCAGTAGTATTCAGACAGGGGGACAGAAGACCCAGTACTTC. Protein product: CASSIQTGGQKTQYF.

The chain joins TRBV7-2 to TRBJ1-1, with a possible D match to TRBD1 (5 bases). Trimming shortened V by 4 bases and J by 5 bases, and 20 bases separated the two germline ends. CDR3 length: 16 amino acids. Germline V gene data show CDR1 as SGHTA and CDR2 as FQGNSA. CDR3 loop: CASSSPSIRAGTEAFF. The CDR3 DNA reads as TGTGCCAGCAGCTCCCCTTCCATCAGGGCCGGAACTGAAGCTTTCTTT.

This clone was seen more than once but under ten times. This rearrangement joins TRBV7-8 to TRBJ1-5; no clear D. The ends were cut back, 2 bases at V and 2 bases at J, with 10 bases in the middle. The CDR3 covers 15 residues. The germline CDR1 and CDR2 sequences are SGHVS and FQNEAQ. The CDR3 bases are TGTGCCAGCAGCTTATCGAATAAGGGCAATCAGCCCCAGCATTTT. Translation gives CASSLSNKGNQPQHF.

This clone was recorded once. This may come from a read error, since a much larger clone is one base off. V gene TRBV28 combines with J gene TRBJ2-7; the D is unclear. V was pared by 4 bases and J by 3 bases, with 4 bases between. CDR3 length: 11 amino acids. Germline V gene sequence: CDR1 MDHEN, CDR2 SYDVKM. CDR3 residues: CASSSRYEQYF. The DNA for the CDR3 is TGTGCCAGCAGTTCCCGCTACGAGCAGTACTTC.

V is TRBV5-1 and J is TRBJ2-3, with 9 bases aligning to TRBD1. J gave up 0 bases and V 1 base, and 6 bases lay outside the gene matches. The CDR3 runs 17 residues. From germline, CDR1 is SGHRS and CDR2 YFSETQ. The DNA of the CDR3 is TGCGCCAGCAGCTTGATAACAGGGGGCTCTAGCACAGATACGCAGTATTTT. Translated, it gives CASSLITGGSSTDTQYF.

The chain uses TRBV19 and TRBJ1-1; 7 bases align to TRBD1. Germline lookup yields CDR1 LNHDA and CDR2 SQIVND (reference sequence). This CDR3 comprises 15 residues. With 6 bases clipped from V and 0 bases from J, the junction kept 7 bases outside the gene matches. CDR3 nucleotide sequence: TGTGCCAGTAGACAGGGACAGCTCATGAACACTGAAGCTTTCTTT. This sequence encodes CASRQGQLMNTEAFF. The full variable domain, its missing parts supplied by reference TRBV19 and TRBJ1-1, is DGGITQSPKYLFRKEGQNVTLSCEQNLNHDAMYWYRQDPGQGLRLIYYSQIVNDFQKGDIAEGYSVSREKKESFPLTVTSAQKNPTAFYLCASRQGQLMNTEAFFGQGTRLTVV.

The DNA for the CDR3 is TGCGCCAGCAGCTCCGCGACTAGCGCGATCTACGAGCAGTACTTC. This sequence encodes CASSSATSAIYEQYF. The gene calls are TRBV5-1 and TRBJ2-7, with 8 bases aligning to TRBD2. J lost 3 bases, V lost 3 bases, and 8 bases had no gene match. The CDR3 is 15 amino acids. The germline CDR1 and CDR2 sequences are SGHRS and YFSETQ.

This clone was detected many times. The identical CDR3 is also encoded by other nucleotide sequences in the sample. The genes are TRBV5-8 and TRBJ2-3, with 9 bases lining up with TRBD2. With V trimmed by 4 bases and J by 1 base, 7 bases remained unmatched. The CDR3 sequence is 16 residues long. Germline values: CDR1 SGHTS, CDR2 YDEGEE. The CDR3, as DNA: TGTGCCAGCAGCGTCTTAGCGGGAGTGGGCACAGATACGCAGTATTTT. It encodes CASSVLAGVGTDTQYF.

Notes on this clone: Within the sample, other DNA sequences also encode this same CDR3. The J gene is TRBJ2-1, the V gene TRBV11-2, with D uncertain. Trimming cost V 4 bases and J 5 bases, with 9 bases left between them. The CDR3 is 13 amino acids. CDR1 is SGHAT, CDR2 FQNNGV, per germline. The CDR3 spells CASSSDGHNEQFF. CDR3 in DNA: TGTGCCAGCAGCTCGGACGGACACAATGAGCAGTTCTTC.

The chain links TRBV5-1 to TRBJ2-3; 9 positions agree with TRBD2. The junction had 8 bases not matched to a gene; V was cut back by 1 base and J by 2 bases. The length of the CDR3 is 17 residues. CDR1 and CDR2 from the germline V gene are SGHRS and YFSETQ. CDR3 DNA sequence: TGCGCCAGCAGCTTGTTGACTAGCGGTACAACCACAGATACGCAGTATTTT. Amino acids: CASSLLTSGTTTDTQYF.

The chain links TRBV6-6 to TRBJ2-4; D is unresolved. Germline V gene lookup returns CDR1 MNHNY and CDR2 SVGAGI (reference sequence). The CDR3 loop spans 13 amino acids. Trimming cost V 5 bases and J 6 bases, with 11 bases left between them. CDR3 DNA: TGTGCCAGCAGTGGGGTTCTGGGAAACATTCAGTACTTC. The encoded protein is CASSGVLGNIQYF.

The chain employs TRBV19 and TRBJ2-7, with 7 bases aligning to TRBD2. Trimming removed 4 bases from V and 6 bases from J; junction bases left unmatched: 6. The CDR3 is 13 residues long. The germline V gene encodes CDR1 LNHDA and CDR2 SQIVND (reference sequence). CDR3 in DNA: TGTGCCAGTAGTACCCGGCGGGGGTCCGAGCAGTACTTC. Translating gives CASSTRRGSEQYF.

Concerning this clone: Other DNA sequences of this sample code for an identical CDR3. The chain has TRBV6-6 and TRBJ2-2; D gene ambiguous. V gave up 6 bases and J gave up 0 bases, with 5 bases separating them. The CDR3 is 13 amino acids. From germline, CDR1 is MNHNY and CDR2 SVGAGI (reference sequence). CDR3 residues: CASRGSNTGELFF. The CDR3 region has the DNA TGTGCCAGCAGAGGGTCGAACACCGGGGAGCTGTTTTTT.

The chain links TRBV6-5 to TRBJ2-3, with TRBD2 as a possible D gene (6 bases). V lost 2 bases and J 0 bases, leaving 6 bases between the germline ends. Germline V gene data show CDR1 as MNHEY and CDR2 as SVGAGI. This CDR3 region has 14 residues. The CDR3: CASSYGGSTDTQYF. In DNA, the CDR3 is TGTGCCAGCAGTTACGGGGGGAGCACAGATACGCAGTATTTT.

The chain is built from TRBV7-6 and TRBJ2-1; D perhaps matches TRBD2 (5 bases). Germline V gives CDR1 SGHVS, CDR2 FNYEAQ. This CDR3 is built from 13 residues. V dropped 8 bases and J dropped 4 bases, with 12 bases sitting between them. The CDR3 spells CASGQDYYNEQFF. The CDR3 coding sequence is TGTGCCAGCGGCCAAGACTATTACAATGAGCAGTTCTTC. The entire variable domain, with the rest obtained from reference TRBV7-6 and TRBJ2-1, is as follows: GAGVSQSPRYKVTKRGQDVALRCDPISGHVSLYWYRQALGQGPEFLTYFNYEAQQDKSGLPNDRFSAERPEGSISTLTIQRTEQRDSAMYRCASGQDYYNEQFFGPGTRLTVL.

This sequence joins TRBV6-5 and TRBJ2-7; tentative D call: TRBD1 (6 bases). CDR1 MNHEY and CDR2 SVGAGI come from the germline V gene. The CDR3 extends over 12 amino acids. V gave up 5 bases and J gave up 7 bases, with 12 bases separating them. The CDR3 sequence is CASSATGLEQYF. CDR3 in DNA: TGTGCCAGCAGTGCTACAGGGTTGGAGCAGTACTTC.

This clone was detected ten times or more. This chain connects TRBV9 to TRBJ2-5; TRBD2 matches at 16 bases. Germline lookup yields CDR1 SGDLS and CDR2 YYNGEE. The V gene end was trimmed by 3 bases and the J gene end by 1 base; junction bases not matched to a gene: 6. The CDR3 consists of 18 residues. The CDR3 DNA sequence: TGTGCCAGCAGCGAAGGGACTAGCGGGGGGGTTCTCCAAGAGACCCAGTACTTC. Translated, it gives CASSEGTSGGVLQETQYF.

The chain is built from TRBV27 and TRBJ2-7; no clear D. The ends were cut back, 0 bases at V and 1 base at J, with 13 bases in the middle. CDR1 MNHEY and CDR2 SMNVEV come from the germline V gene (reference sequence). The CDR3 has 16 amino acids. CDR3 protein: CASSLSMTARSYEQYF. The CDR3 DNA reads as TGTGCCAGCAGTTTATCGATGACCGCTAGGTCCTACGAGCAGTACTTC.

A single count supports this clone. V usage is TRBV7-9 and J usage is TRBJ2-7, with a possible D match to TRBD1 (6 bases). There are 13 residues in the CDR3. Trimming removed 5 bases at V and 7 bases at J, with 15 bases between. Germline-derived CDR1 and CDR2 are SEHNR and FQNEAQ (reference sequence). The CDR3 reads CASSPGTRREQYF. The CDR3, as DNA: TGTGCCAGCAGCCCAGGGACAAGAAGGGAGCAGTACTTC.

The CDR3 loop is CASSLAQGTNTGELFF. In DNA, the CDR3 is TGTGCCAGCAGCTTAGCGCAGGGGACTAACACCGGGGAGCTGTTTTTT. This chain links TRBV7-9 with TRBJ2-2; the D gene could be TRBD1 or TRBD2 (6 bases each). Germline assignment: CDR1 SEHNR and CDR2 FQNEAQ (reference sequence). V lost 0 bases to trimming and J lost 2 bases, with 10 bases between them. The CDR3 extends over 16 amino acids.